This T cell receptor beta chain was captured by sequencing in a study of T cell repertoires in aging, cancer and after chemotherapy. Study-level findings and limits: Age-matched healthy donors had significantly more diverse, less clonal blood TCR repertoires than untreated cancer patients. Across the chemotherapy interval, each cancer cohort showed higher median generation probability, suggesting thymic rebound.

A remark on this clonotype: The antigen is unknown.

V was trimmed by 8 bases and J by 11 bases, leaving 18 bases between them. Germline-derived CDR1 and CDR2 are MNHEY and SVGEGT. The CDR3 has 12 amino acids. Amplification of TCR beta used genomic DNA extracted from peripheral blood. Rearranged V-D-J TRB sequences were amplified with a mixed TRB-A/B primer pool. TCRdb re-analysed the multiplex PCR reads in MiXCR, keeping a single row per CDR3 protein. The sample has roughly 10,000 distinct CDR3 sequences, 38% seen once; the top ten hold just over 8%. This sequence was found in a human donor in good health. Sequencing was carried out using blood. The chain combines TRBV6-2 or TRBV6-3 with TRBJ2-5; D possibly matches TRBD1 or TRBD2 (5 bases each). DNA of the CDR3: TGTGCCAGCGGAGTGGGGGTTGGGGAGCAGTACTTC. Encoded protein: CASGVGVGEQYF.